A selection of T cell receptor beta chains follows, all from one sample in a study of OX40 agonist ivuxolimab in advanced cancers. Sequencing used immunoSEQ multiplex PCR; TCRdb keeps in-frame clones, though not all of them. The sample lists some 64,000 clones; roughly 90% were seen once. The source material was CD4+ or CD8+ T cells sorted from blood, sampled in a trial of the OX40 agonist ivuxolimab. These receptor sequences come from an adult with an advanced solid tumor such as melanoma, head and neck, liver or kidney cancer. Each CDR3 is given with its conserved first and last residue. The order of the fields is clone size, J gene, V gene, D gene, CDR3 protein, CDR3 DNA. A D gene is named only where the DNA matches it firmly. Size values are once, few and many counts, or a class for expanded clones, and some rows have none.

>once|TRBJ1-1|TRBV2|.
CASSEAWALGSTEAFF
TGTGCCAGCAGTGAAGCGTGGGCACTCGGAAGCACTGAAGCTTTCTTT
>.|TRBJ2-3|TRBV5-6|.
CASSLTGPDTQYF
TGTGCCAGCAGCTTGACCGGCCCAGATACGCAGTATTTT
>once|TRBJ2-1|TRBV7-2|TRBD1
CASSRGQLYNEQFF
TGTGCCAGCAGCCGGGGACAGCTCTACAATGAGCAGTTCTTC
>.|TRBJ2-5|TRBV27|.
CASSSGVLQETQYF
TGTGCCAGCAGTTCAGGGGTCCTACAAGAGACCCAGTACTTC
>.|TRBJ2-4|TRBV18|.
CASSPDRSKGAKNIQYF
TGTGCCAGCTCACCAGACAGATCGAAGGGAGCCAAAAACATTCAGTACTTC
>.|TRBJ1-2|TRBV9|.
CASSRSSGAYGYTF
TGTGCCAGCAGCCGATCGTCAGGGGCCTATGGCTACACCTTC
>.|TRBJ2-7|TRBV2|.
CASVKGLVSYEQYF
TGTGCCAGCGTAAAGGGGCTCGTCTCCTACGAGCAGTACTTC
>.|TRBJ2-5|TRBV19|.
CASSLGGTEETQYF
TGTGCCAGTAGCTTAGGTGGCACGGAAGAGACCCAGTACTTC
>.|TRBJ1-2|TRBV18|.
CASSPGANINYGYTF
TGTGCCAGCTCGCCCGGGGCTAACATTAACTATGGCTACACCTTC
>.|TRBJ1-1|TRBV30|TRBD1
CAWRRQGLGTEAFF
TGTGCCTGGAGACGACAGGGTCTCGGCACTGAAGCTTTCTTT
>.|TRBJ2-7|TRBV18|.
CASSLTRDEQYF
TGTGCCAGCTCACTGACCAGGGACGAGCAGTACTTC
>.|TRBJ1-4|TRBV6-1|TRBD1
CASSDFPGGSEKLFF
TGTGCCAGCAGTGACTTCCCAGGGGGTAGTGAAAAACTGTTTTTT
>.|TRBJ2-7|TRBV19|TRBD2
CASSGTSGSHEQYF
TGTGCCAGTAGTGGGACTAGCGGGTCCCACGAGCAGTACTTC
>.|TRBJ2-7|TRBV10-3|TRBD2
CAISASGLTYEQYF
TGTGCCATCAGTGCTAGCGGGCTCACCTACGAGCAGTACTTC
>once|TRBJ1-5|TRBV19|TRBD1
CASSLTGAGKVVQPQHF
TGTGCCAGTAGTCTTACAGGGGCCGGGAAGGTGGTTCAGCCCCAGCATTTT
>.|TRBJ2-2|TRBV10-3|.
CAIGGRTGELFF
TGTGCCATCGGGGGCCGAACCGGGGAGCTGTTTTTT
>.|TRBJ1-4|TRBV15|TRBD1
CATSRDRPGGEKLFF
TGTGCCACCAGCAGAGATCGGCCAGGGGGTGAAAAACTGTTTTTT
>.|TRBJ2-7|TRBV29-1|TRBD1
CSVRQGPDYEQYF
TGCAGCGTCAGACAGGGACCCGATTACGAGCAGTACTTC
>.|TRBJ2-1|TRBV12-1|.
CASSLTSVRYNEQFF
TGTGCCAGCAGTTTGACTAGCGTTAGATACAATGAGCAGTTCTTC
>.|TRBJ2-3|TRBV5-6|.
CASSLVSDTQYF
TGTGCCAGCAGCTTAGTCTCGGATACGCAGTATTTT
>.|TRBJ2-7|TRBV6-1|.
CASRLNYEQYF
TGTGCCAGCAGGCTGAATTACGAGCAGTACTTC
>.|TRBJ2-7|TRBV5-1|TRBD1
CASSLEGQGYEQYF
TGCGCCAGTAGCTTGGAAGGACAGGGATACGAGCAGTACTTC
>once|TRBJ2-5|TRBV30|.
CAWSGVGGSVETQYF
TGTGCCTGGAGCGGAGTGGGGGGCTCAGTAGAGACCCAGTACTTC